The 17 T cell receptor beta chains below come from one sample, sequenced in a study of T cell clonotyping in hematopoietic cell transplantation. Generated by immunoSEQ multiplex PCR, the TCRdb table keeps only in-frame clones and is missing some. Among around 6,100 clones listed, about 34% were seen once. The sequences come from peripheral blood mononuclear cells, collected 30 days after allogeneic stem cell transplant. These receptors originate from a female patient between 50 and 59 years old who had an allogeneic stem cell transplant from an unrelated donor, so the T cells may come from the graft donor. Some clones in this sample may be carry-over from other donors' samples.

This clone showed up just a few times. The chain combines TRBV25-1 with TRBJ2-7; 10 bases are a match to TRBD2. Germline V gives CDR1 MGHDK, CDR2 SYGVNS. The CDR3 is 16 amino acids. The ends lost 3 bases at V and 3 bases at J; junction bases unmatched: 8. The DNA of the CDR3 is TGTGCCAGCAGTGAGGCGTCGGGACTAGCGATCTACGAGCAGTACTTC. This sequence encodes CASSEASGLAIYEQYF.

The chain has TRBV4-1 and TRBJ1-5; no definite D call. V was pared by 4 bases and J by 2 bases, with 18 bases between. The CDR3 runs to 17 residues. Per the germline V gene, CDR1 is MGHRA and CDR2 is YSYEKL. CDR3 sequence reads: CASSPTANQFGNQPQHF. In DNA, the CDR3 is TGCGCCAGCAGCCCTACTGCCAACCAGTTCGGCAATCAGCCCCAGCATTTT.

The genes are TRBV30 and TRBJ2-1; the match to TRBD2 covers 7 bases. In germline, CDR1 is GTSNPN, CDR2 SVGIG (reference sequence). V was clipped by 0 bases and J by 6 bases; unmatched bases: 2. The CDR3 extends over 13 amino acids. The CDR3 bases are TGTGCCTGGAGTGTGGGGGGGGGCAATGAGCAGTTCTTC. Its translation is CAWSVGGGNEQFF.

This clone was seen only a few times. The chain combines TRBV30 with TRBJ2-5; no firm D call. The J call may be wrong; the DNA end is better matched by TRBJ2-7. This CDR3 contains 13 residues. The V gene's germline CDR1 is GTSNPN and CDR2 SVGIG (reference sequence). For the CDR3, the DNA is TGTGCCTGGAGTGCGGGCTATTCCTACGAGCAGTACTTC. This translates into CAWSAGYSYEQYF.

This chain uses TRBV30 with TRBJ1-2; no reliable D call. This CDR3 is built from 12 residues. Germline CDR1 is GTSNPN and CDR2 is SVGIG (reference sequence). V was trimmed by 2 bases and J by 7 bases, leaving 11 bases between them. In nucleotides, the CDR3 is TGTGCCTGGAGTATACAGAGCGGTGGCTACACCTTC. It codes for CAWSIQSGGYTF.

This clone was observed a handful of times. DNA of the CDR3: TGTGCCAGTAGTATAGGAGCAGGGAGGAACACTGAAGCTTTCTTT. It translates to CASSIGAGRNTEAFF. This chain connects TRBV19 to TRBJ1-1, with D perhaps matching TRBD1 (5 bases). Germline V gene sequence: CDR1 LNHDA, CDR2 SQIVND (reference sequence). The V and J ends lost 1 base and 1 base respectively, with 10 bases between them. There are 15 residues in the CDR3.

This clone is medium-sized within its sample. V gene TRBV28 combines with J gene TRBJ2-5, with D unclear. The V end was cut by 6 bases, the J end by 3 bases, with 14 bases between. This CDR3 is built from 14 residues. Germline V gene data show CDR1 as MDHEN and CDR2 as SYDVKM. CDR3 protein: CASSPLGIEETQYF. In DNA, the CDR3 is TGTGCCAGCAGCCCCCTCGGTATAGAAGAGACCCAGTACTTC.

The J gene is TRBJ1-5, the V gene TRBV28; TRBD1 aligns across 8 bases. The CDR3 has 14 amino acids. Per germline, CDR1 MDHEN and CDR2 SYDVKM. J lost 6 bases, V lost 3 bases, and 4 bases had no gene match. The CDR3 nucleotides read TGTGCCAGCAGTTTGACGGACAGGGTTCAGCCCCAGCATTTT. Amino acids: CASSLTDRVQPQHF.

This clone showed up just a few times. The rearrangement links TRBV30 to TRBJ2-7, with D maybe TRBD1 (5 bases). The CDR3 contains 12 residues. V was clipped by 4 bases and J by 3 bases, with 10 bases between them. Germline V gene lookup returns CDR1 GTSNPN and CDR2 SVGIG (reference sequence). CDR3 sequence reads: CAWTGSSYEQYF. CDR3 in DNA: TGTGCCTGGACAGGGTCGAGCTACGAGCAGTACTTC.

V is TRBV10-1 and J is TRBJ2-1; tentatively, D is TRBD1 (5 bases). Looked up from germline, CDR1 is WNHNN and CDR2 is SYGVQD (reference sequence). Trimming took 2 bases from V and 0 from J, leaving 5 bases between them. The CDR3 covers 14 residues. As DNA, the CDR3 is TGCGCCAGCAGTGAGGACAGCTCCTACAATGAGCAGTTCTTC. Amino acid sequence: CASSEDSSYNEQFF.

The chain carries TRBV30 and TRBJ1-3, with D unclear. V dropped 4 bases and J dropped 2 bases, with 6 bases sitting between them. The CDR3 has 12 amino acids. Per germline, CDR1 GTSNPN and CDR2 SVGIG (reference sequence). The CDR3 loop is CAWKKAGNTIYF. The CDR3, as DNA: TGTGCCTGGAAGAAGGCTGGAAACACCATATATTTT.

This clone was seen only a few times. Different DNA sequences within this sample yield the same CDR3. This chain links TRBV6-5 with TRBJ1-1; D gene ambiguous. CDR3 length: 12 amino acids. Between the trimmed V and J ends, which lost 2 bases and 2 bases, there was a span of 3 bases. From germline, CDR1 is MNHEY and CDR2 SVGAGI. The CDR3 spells CASSYPNTEAFF. The CDR3 bases are TGTGCCAGCAGTTACCCCAACACTGAAGCTTTCTTT.

V usage is TRBV30 and J usage is TRBJ2-7, with D possibly matching TRBD2 (6 bases). The CDR3 has 15 amino acids. Germline-derived CDR1 and CDR2 are GTSNPN and SVGIG (reference sequence). V lost 2 bases to trimming and J lost 3 bases, with 17 bases between them. In DNA form, the CDR3 reads TGTGCCTGGAGTCCCTCCAGCGGGTTTGACTACGAGCAGTACTTC. Encoded protein: CAWSPSSGFDYEQYF. Full variable domain (outside the CDR3, taken from reference TRBV30 and TRBJ2-7): SQTIHQWPATLVQPVGSPLSLECTVEGTSNPNLYWYRQAAGRGLQLLFYSVGIGQISSEVPQNLSASRPQDRQFILSSKKLLLSDSGFYLCAWSPSSGFDYEQYFGPGTRLTVT.

This clone turned up a few times. J is TRBJ2-7 and V is TRBV5-6; either TRBD1 or TRBD2 may fit D (6 bases each). Trimming took off 4 bases at V and 3 bases at J, with 20 bases between the two ends. CDR1 SGHDT and CDR2 YYEEEE come from the germline V gene. The CDR3 covers 16 residues. As DNA, the CDR3 is TGTGCCAGCAGCCCGAGATTGTGGGGGGCTATCTACGAGCAGTACTTC. Residues: CASSPRLWGAIYEQYF.

The chain joins TRBV30 to TRBJ1-1, with 7 positions matching TRBD1. Trimming at V came to 2 bases and at J to 8 bases, leaving 14 bases not matched to a gene. In germline, CDR1 is GTSNPN, CDR2 SVGIG (reference sequence). The CDR3 is 15 residues long. The CDR3 region has the DNA TGTGCCTGGAGTAGGGGGCGCGTAACGTACTCAGAAGCTTTCTTT. It yields the protein CAWSRGRVTYSEAFF.

This sequence joins TRBV30 and TRBJ1-2, with 9 bases that match TRBD1. CDR3 size: 12 residues. Germline assignment: CDR1 GTSNPN and CDR2 SVGIG (reference sequence). V gave up 5 bases and J gave up 5 bases; unmatched junction bases: 3. The DNA of the CDR3 is TGTGCCTGGGGCGGACAGGGGTATGGCTACACCTTC. The encoded protein is CAWGGQGYGYTF.

V and J are TRBV6-6 and TRBJ1-2; TRBD1 is a possible D gene (5 bases). The CDR3 length is 15 residues. V lost 6 bases to trimming and J lost 4 bases, with 18 bases between them. Germline V gene data show CDR1 as MNHNY and CDR2 as SVGAGI (reference sequence). CDR3 DNA sequence: TGTGCCAGCAGCGAACCGGGACGGGAGACCTATGGCTACACCTTC. Encoded protein: CASSEPGRETYGYTF.